Presented here are 7 T cell receptor beta chains from one specimen sequenced in a study of sequential checkpoint blockade in melanoma. Treatment defined: randomized to nivolumab then ipilimumab (arm A) or the reverse (arm B). Data came from immunoSEQ multiplex PCR; TCRdb stores just in-frame clones and leaves some out. The sample lists about 28,000 clones; around 90% were seen once. This sample comprised CD8+ T cells sorted from blood (inferred from file names), obtained from a patient given nivolumab and ipilimumab in sequence. These receptors all come from a human donor with melanoma.

The rearrangement links TRBV25-1 to TRBJ2-2; 12 nucleotides agree with TRBD1. This CDR3 comprises 16 residues. The germline gives CDR1 MGHDK, CDR2 SYGVNS. The junction had 9 bases not matched to a gene; V was cut back by 4 bases and J by 9 bases. CDR3 in DNA: TGTGCCAGCAGTGCTACCGGGACAGGGGGCTTATGGGAGCTGTTTTTT. It encodes CASSATGTGGLWELFF.

The chain joins TRBV19 to TRBJ1-5; D unclear. The V gene lost 2 bases and the J gene lost 10 bases, with 18 bases spanning the gap. This CDR3 has 15 residues. Germline V CDR1 and CDR2: LNHDA, SQIVND (reference sequence). CDR3 sequence (DNA): TGTGCCAGTAGTATAATAGGCGGGATAAGGTTCCCCCAGCATTTT. It codes for CASSIIGGIRFPQHF.

This clone was recorded once. The CDR3 spells CASSPSGRVSEQYF. CDR3 in DNA: TGTGCCAGCAGTCCTAGCGGGAGGGTCTCCGAGCAGTACTTC. This chain connects TRBV7-9 to TRBJ2-7; 12 bases are shared with TRBD2. Germline V gene data show CDR1 as SEHNR and CDR2 as FQNEAQ (reference sequence). This CDR3 region has 14 residues. With 6 bases clipped from V and 6 bases from J, the junction kept 6 bases outside the gene matches.

This chain connects TRBV30 to TRBJ1-4, with D unresolved. The germline V and J ends were trimmed by 3 bases and 4 bases, with 6 bases remaining between them. CDR1 and CDR2 from the germline V gene are GTSNPN and SVGIG (reference sequence). The CDR3 has 12 amino acids. Here the CDR3 reads CAWSWSNEKLFF. For the CDR3, the DNA is TGTGCCTGGAGCTGGAGTAATGAAAAACTGTTTTTT.

The genes are TRBV5-4 and TRBJ2-7; TRBD1 aligns across 7 bases. CDR3 length: 15 residues. Per germline, CDR1 SGHNT and CDR2 YYREEE (reference sequence). V gave up 4 bases and J gave up 4 bases; unmatched junction bases: 11. CDR3 in DNA: TGTGCCAGCAGCCAAGCGCGGGCAGGGGGTTACGAGCAGTACTTC. This translates into CASSQARAGGYEQYF.

The chain employs TRBV29-1 and TRBJ2-7; D uncertain. CDR3 length: 12 residues. Germline lookup yields CDR1 SQVTM and CDR2 ANQGSEA. Trimming took off 1 base at V and 0 bases at J, with 4 bases between the two ends. The DNA for the CDR3 is TGCAGCGTTGAAGGGAGCTCCTACGAGCAGTACTTC. This translates into CSVEGSSYEQYF.

This chain links TRBV5-5 with TRBJ2-1; 11 bases agree with TRBD2. The V gene end was trimmed by 3 bases and the J gene end by 6 bases; junction bases not matched to a gene: 5. CDR3 length: 15 amino acids. Germline V gives CDR1 SGHKS, CDR2 YYEKEE (reference sequence). The CDR3 sequence is CASSYSGRASNEQFF. CDR3 in DNA: TGTGCCAGCAGCTATAGCGGGAGGGCCTCCAATGAGCAGTTCTTC.